These 24 T cell receptor beta chains were all obtained from the same sample, sequenced in a study of T cell repertoires in cytomegalovirus infection. In TCRdb, the reads were re-called with MiXCR into one record per CDR3 protein. The sample consists of around 100,000 distinct CDR3 sequences, 15% to 20% of them appearing once. The sample comprised PBMCs. Source of these receptors: a human donor in good health (CMV status not recorded). Some clones in this sample may be carry-over from other donors' samples.

The chain recombines TRBV6-2 or TRBV6-3 with TRBJ2-2, with unresolved D. Trimming stripped 6 bases from V and 7 bases from J, with 6 bases between. The CDR3 is made up of 11 amino acids. The germline CDR1 and CDR2 sequences are MNHEY and SVGEGT. The CDR3 nucleotides are TGTGCCAGCAGGAGAGTCGGGGAGCTGTTTTTT. This sequence encodes CASRRVGELFF.

CDR3: CASMEGPLGEQYF. The CDR3 region has the DNA TGTGCCAGTATGGAGGGCCCCTTGGGCGAGCAGTACTTC. The V and J genes are TRBV10-3 and TRBJ2-7, with D perhaps TRBD2 (6 bases). V was shortened by 10 bases and J by 6 bases, with 19 bases between the two germline ends. CDR1 and CDR2 (germline): ENHRY, SYGVKD. The CDR3 totals 13 residues.

This clonotype has just a few counts. The chain carries TRBV5-5 and TRBJ1-5; D not resolved. Between the trimmed V and J ends, which lost 1 base and 5 bases, there was a span of 7 bases. This CDR3 spans 13 amino acids. Germline loops: CDR1 SGHKS, CDR2 YYEKEE (reference sequence). In DNA, the CDR3 is TGTGCCAGCAGCTTGAGGAGTGATCAGCCCCAGCATTTT. This encodes CASSLRSDQPQHF.

Many counts were recorded for this clonotype. The chain couples TRBV7-2 to TRBJ1-1; 7 bases are shared with TRBD1. CDR1 and CDR2 (germline): SGHTA, FQGNSA. The V segment lost 6 bases and the J segment 4 bases; nucleotides outside the gene matches: 11. The CDR3 is 15 residues long. The CDR3 region has the DNA TGTGCCAGCAGGCCCTCGACAGGGCGGGGCACTGAAGCTTTCTTT. Protein product: CASRPSTGRGTEAFF.

In its sample, this clonotype was seen many times. This chain joins TRBV7-9 and TRBJ1-1; 7 bases are shared with TRBD1. CDR1 is SEHNR and CDR2 is FQNEAQ in the germline V gene (reference sequence). The CDR3 covers 13 residues. The V gene end was trimmed by 7 bases and the J gene end by 6 bases; junction bases not matched to a gene: 8. This CDR3 is CASTFTGVAEAFF. For the CDR3, the DNA is TGTGCCAGCACTTTTACAGGGGTGGCTGAAGCTTTCTTT.

The J gene is TRBJ2-7, the V gene TRBV7-8; no firm D call. The CDR3 extends over 13 amino acids. Trimming shortened V by 1 base and J by 12 bases, and 16 bases separated the two germline ends. CDR1 SGHVS and CDR2 FQNEAQ come from the germline V gene. For the CDR3, the DNA is TGTGCCAGCAGCTTAGGCCGGCAGCTTGCACCGTACTTC. The encoded protein is CASSLGRQLAPYF.

The V gene is TRBV20-1, the J gene TRBJ1-1, with D uncertain. The CDR3 is made up of 13 amino acids. Germline V gives CDR1 DFQATT, CDR2 SNEGSKA (reference sequence). The V and J ends lost 0 bases and 6 bases respectively, with 11 bases between them. The chain's CDR3 is CSARESPAAEAFF. DNA for the CDR3: TGCAGTGCTAGAGAGTCCCCAGCGGCTGAAGCTTTCTTT.

This clonotype was recorded at least ten times. The chain has TRBV7-8 and TRBJ1-2; D not resolved. V lost 1 base and J 8 bases, leaving 17 bases between the germline ends. The CDR3 has 15 residues. Germline CDR1 SGHVS, CDR2 FQNEAQ. CDR3 sequence: CASSLEAPGSGGYTF. The CDR3, as DNA: TGTGCCAGCAGCTTAGAGGCCCCGGGGTCGGGGGGCTACACCTTC.

This clonotype has just a few counts. The chain recombines TRBV19 with TRBJ2-7, with TRBD1 matching 7 bases. Germline V gene sequence: CDR1 LNHDA, CDR2 SQIVND (reference sequence). The length of the CDR3 is 16 residues. After removal of 3 bases from V and 0 bases from J, the junction contained 8 bases not matched to a gene. CDR3 amino acids: CASSMVKGAGSYEQYF. CDR3 in DNA: TGTGCCAGTAGTATGGTAAAGGGGGCCGGCTCCTACGAGCAGTACTTC.

This clonotype turned up a few times. The V call is TRBV20-1, the J call TRBJ2-7, with TRBD2 identical over 9 bases. The trim removed 1 base at V and 5 bases at J, leaving 9 bases unmatched. This CDR3 is 15 amino acids long. Germline V gives CDR1 DFQATT, CDR2 SNEGSKA (reference sequence). The CDR3 region is CSARVELAGFNEQYF. The CDR3 DNA is TGCAGTGCTAGAGTCGAGCTAGCGGGGTTCAACGAGCAGTACTTC.

This clonotype was counted a few times. The V gene is TRBV18, the J gene TRBJ1-6; 8 nucleotides align to TRBD1. J lost 8 bases, V lost 8 bases, and 5 bases had no gene match. This CDR3 has 13 amino acids. From germline, CDR1 is KGHSH and CDR2 LQKENI. The CDR3 DNA reads TGTGCCAGCGGTACAGGGGGAGATTCACCCCTCCACTTT. Amino acid sequence: CASGTGGDSPLHF.

This clonotype was observed a handful of times. This chain connects TRBV10-3 to TRBJ2-3; the D is unclear. The CDR3 spans 13 residues. The germline V and J ends were trimmed by 3 bases and 6 bases, with 10 bases remaining between them. Germline V lookup: CDR1 ENHRY, CDR2 SYGVKD. The CDR3 sequence: CAISEIGLDTQYF. CDR3 nucleotides: TGTGCCATCAGTGAAATCGGCCTCGATACGCAGTATTTT.

This clonotype has just a few counts. The chain has TRBV27 and TRBJ2-1; no clear D gene. Germline V gives CDR1 MNHEY, CDR2 SMNVEV (reference sequence). V lost 4 bases and J 6 bases, leaving 10 bases between the germline ends. CDR3 length equals 13 residues. In DNA form, the CDR3 reads TGTGCCAGCAGTTGGGCACCTAGCAATGAGCAGTTCTTC. This sequence encodes CASSWAPSNEQFF.

This clonotype was detected ten times or more. The rearrangement links TRBV7-2 to TRBJ2-7, with no clear D. CDR3 length equals 13 residues. The V and J ends lost 1 base and 5 bases respectively, with 9 bases between them. The germline CDR1 and CDR2 sequences are SGHTA and FQGNSA. CDR3 amino acids: CASSLGRTNEQYF. The DNA of the CDR3 is TGTGCCAGCAGCTTAGGTCGAACCAACGAGCAGTACTTC.

About this clonotype: A read error is possible here, since a much larger clone lies one base away. The rearrangement links TRBV12-3 or TRBV12-4 to TRBJ2-3; D might be TRBD2 (5 bases). With 7 bases removed from V and 3 bases from J, the gap between germline ends came to 23 bases. The CDR3 is 17 amino acids. This chain's CDR3 is CASTTTKTLPFTDTQYF. CDR3 nucleotides: TGTGCCAGCACTACGACTAAGACCCTGCCTTTTACAGATACGCAGTATTTT.

This clonotype was counted at least ten times. The V gene is TRBV7-2, the J gene TRBJ2-2; D remains unclear. The V and J ends lost 0 bases and 3 bases respectively, with 14 bases between them. Per the germline V gene, CDR1 is SGHTA and CDR2 is FQGNSA. This CDR3 has 17 residues. The CDR3 DNA follows: TGTGCCAGCAGCTTAGCGCCGGCAGGTGTCTACACCGGGGAGCTGTTTTTT. This codes for CASSLAPAGVYTGELFF. Full variable domain (outside the CDR3, taken from reference TRBV7-2 and TRBJ2-2): GAGVSQSPSNKVTEKGKDVELRCDPISGHTALYWYRQSLGQGLEFLIYFQGNSAPDKSGLPSDRFSAERTGGSVSTLTIQRTQQEDSAVYLCASSLAPAGVYTGELFFGEGSRLTVL.

This clonotype was seen ten or more times. This rearrangement joins TRBV7-2 to TRBJ1-2; 12 positions match TRBD1. This CDR3 region has 15 residues. After removal of 4 bases from V and 5 bases from J, the junction contained 5 bases not matched to a gene. Germline-derived CDR1 and CDR2 are SGHTA and FQGNSA. The CDR3, as DNA: TGTGCCAGCAGCTCCGGGACAGGGGGCGGGTATGGCTACACCTTC. Translated, it gives CASSSGTGGGYGYTF.

The J gene is TRBJ2-3, the V gene TRBV11-2; D tentatively reads TRBD1 or TRBD2 (6 bases each). The V gene lost 3 bases and the J gene lost 2 bases, with 12 bases spanning the gap. The length of the CDR3 is 15 residues. The germline V gene has CDR1 SGHAT and CDR2 FQNNGV. This CDR3 reads CASSLAGEDTDTQYF. CDR3 sequence (DNA): TGTGCCAGCAGCTTGGCAGGGGAGGACACAGATACGCAGTATTTT.

This clonotype showed up many times. The chain links TRBV10-3 to TRBJ2-3; the D gene is possibly TRBD1 (6 bases). Deletions cut 5 bases from V and 3 bases from J, with 6 bases between. Germline V gives CDR1 ENHRY, CDR2 SYGVKD. The CDR3 totals 12 residues. CDR3 amino acids: CAISRGTDTQYF. DNA for the CDR3: TGTGCCATCAGTAGGGGGACAGATACGCAGTATTTT.

This clonotype showed up many times. This rearrangement joins TRBV6-1 to TRBJ2-3; D might be TRBD2 (7 bases). This CDR3 is built from 14 residues. CDR1 and CDR2 (germline): MNHNS, SASEGT. Trimming removed 2 bases at V and 6 bases at J, with 12 bases between. The CDR3 nucleotides are TGTGCCAGCAGTGAAAAGGGGGGGGTGGATACGCAGTATTTT. Translation: CASSEKGGVDTQYF.

This chain joins TRBV2 and TRBJ2-1, with D unclear. Looked up from germline, CDR1 is SNHLY and CDR2 is FYNNEI. The CDR3 contains 12 residues. V lost 3 bases to trimming and J lost 5 bases, with 5 bases between them. The CDR3 sequence is CASSETHNEQFF. The CDR3 DNA is TGTGCCAGCAGTGAGACCCACAATGAGCAGTTCTTC.

Concerning this clonotype itself: A single base separates this from a much larger clone, so it may be a read error. V gene TRBV7-2 combines with J gene TRBJ2-5; 7 bases are shared with TRBD1. Germline assignment: CDR1 SGHTA and CDR2 FQGNSA. This CDR3 is built from 14 residues. The CDR3 is CASSLVTGQEIQYF. CDR3 nucleotides: TGTGCCAGCAGCTTAGTGACAGGGCAAGAGATCCAGTACTTC.

The CDR3 sequence is CSAVGVSSYEQYF. The CDR3, as DNA: TGCAGTGCGGTCGGGGTCAGCTCCTACGAGCAGTACTTC. This sequence joins TRBV20-1 and TRBJ2-7; tentative D call: TRBD2 (5 bases). V lost 6 bases to trimming and J lost 0 bases, with 12 bases between them. In germline, CDR1 is DFQATT, CDR2 SNEGSKA (reference sequence). The CDR3 consists of 13 residues.

This clonotype was counted ten times or more. As DNA, the CDR3 is TGTGCCAGCATCCAAGACAGGGTCCAAGGCAGTGGCTACACCTTC. Residues: CASIQDRVQGSGYTF. The J gene is TRBJ1-2, the V gene TRBV7-2, with 7 bases that match TRBD1. Unmatched junction bases numbered 15, after V lost 7 bases and J lost 7 bases. Germline lookup yields CDR1 SGHTA and CDR2 FQGNSA. The CDR3 is 15 amino acids.